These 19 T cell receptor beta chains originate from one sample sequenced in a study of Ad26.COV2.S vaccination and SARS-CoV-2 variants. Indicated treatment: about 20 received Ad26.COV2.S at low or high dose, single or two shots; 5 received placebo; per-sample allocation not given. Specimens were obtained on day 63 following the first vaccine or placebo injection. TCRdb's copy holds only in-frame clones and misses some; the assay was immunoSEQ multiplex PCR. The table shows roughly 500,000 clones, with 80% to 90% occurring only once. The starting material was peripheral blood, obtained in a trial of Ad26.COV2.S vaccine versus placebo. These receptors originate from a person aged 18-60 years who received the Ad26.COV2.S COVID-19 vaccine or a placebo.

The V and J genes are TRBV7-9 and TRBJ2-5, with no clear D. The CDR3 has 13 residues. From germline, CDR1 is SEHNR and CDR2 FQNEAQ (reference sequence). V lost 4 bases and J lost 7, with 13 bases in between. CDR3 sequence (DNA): TGTGCCAGCAGCTCCGACGGGTCAGCGACCCAGTACTTC. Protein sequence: CASSSDGSATQYF.

The DNA for the CDR3 is TGCGCCAGCAGCTTGAGAAGCGGGAGGGCCCACACCGGGGAGCTGTTTTTT. As protein: CASSLRSGRAHTGELFF. The chain carries TRBV5-1 and TRBJ2-2; 10 positions agree with TRBD2. Unmatched junction bases numbered 6, after V lost 1 base and J lost 3 bases. The germline V gene has CDR1 SGHRS and CDR2 YFSETQ. The CDR3 runs 17 residues.

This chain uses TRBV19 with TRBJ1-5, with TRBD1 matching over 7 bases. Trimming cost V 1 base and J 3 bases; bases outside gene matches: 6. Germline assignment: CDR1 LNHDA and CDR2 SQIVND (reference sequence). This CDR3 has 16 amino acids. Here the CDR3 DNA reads TGTGCCAGTAGTATAGGGGGCAGGGGGTTCAATCAGCCCCAGCATTTT. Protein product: CASSIGGRGFNQPQHF.

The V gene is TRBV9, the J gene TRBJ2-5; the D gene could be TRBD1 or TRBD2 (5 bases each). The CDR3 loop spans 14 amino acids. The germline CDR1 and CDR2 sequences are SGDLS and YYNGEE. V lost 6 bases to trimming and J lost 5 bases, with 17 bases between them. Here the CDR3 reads CASNQRDPGETQYF. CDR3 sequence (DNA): TGTGCCAGCAACCAGAGGGACCCCGGGGAGACCCAGTACTTC.

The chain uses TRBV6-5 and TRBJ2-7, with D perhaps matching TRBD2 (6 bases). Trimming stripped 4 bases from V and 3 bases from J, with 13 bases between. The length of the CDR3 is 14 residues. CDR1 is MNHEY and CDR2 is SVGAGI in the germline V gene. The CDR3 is CASSSKWRDYEQYV. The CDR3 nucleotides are TGTGCCAGCAGTTCAAAATGGAGGGACTACGAGCAGTACGTC.

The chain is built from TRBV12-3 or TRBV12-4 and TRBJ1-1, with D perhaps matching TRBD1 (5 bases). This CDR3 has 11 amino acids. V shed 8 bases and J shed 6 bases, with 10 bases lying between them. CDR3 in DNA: TGTGCCAGCCATAAGACAGCTGAAGCTTTCTTT. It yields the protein CASHKTAEAFF.

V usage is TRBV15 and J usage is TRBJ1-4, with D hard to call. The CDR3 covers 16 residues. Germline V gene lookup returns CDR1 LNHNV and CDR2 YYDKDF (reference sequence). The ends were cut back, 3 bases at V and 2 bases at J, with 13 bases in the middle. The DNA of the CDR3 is TGTGCCACCAGCAGGATCGAAGGTTACACTAATGAAAAACTGTTTTTT. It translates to CATSRIEGYTNEKLFF.

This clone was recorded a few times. CDR3 nucleotides: TGTGCCAGCAGCCTAAGGCTAGCGGGAACCGGGGAGCTGTTTTTT. Residues: CASSLRLAGTGELFF. This sequence joins TRBV3-1 (or the pseudogene TRBV3-2) and TRBJ2-2; TRBD2 agrees at 9 bases. This CDR3 comprises 15 residues. Germline CDR1 reads LGHDT; CDR2 reads YNNKEL (reference sequence). J was trimmed by 5 bases and V by 4 bases; bases with no gene match: 5.

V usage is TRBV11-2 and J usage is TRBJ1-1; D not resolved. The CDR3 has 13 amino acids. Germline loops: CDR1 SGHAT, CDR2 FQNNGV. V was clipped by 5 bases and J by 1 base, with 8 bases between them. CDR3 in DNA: TGTGCCAGCAGCGGAAGTCAGAACACTGAAGCTTTCTTT. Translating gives CASSGSQNTEAFF.

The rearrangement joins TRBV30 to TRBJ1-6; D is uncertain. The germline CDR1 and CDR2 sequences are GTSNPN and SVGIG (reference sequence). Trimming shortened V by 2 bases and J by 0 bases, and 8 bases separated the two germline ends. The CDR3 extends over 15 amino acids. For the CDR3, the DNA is TGTGCCTGGAGTCCTCAGAGCTCCTATAATTCACCCCTCCACTTT. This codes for CAWSPQSSYNSPLHF.

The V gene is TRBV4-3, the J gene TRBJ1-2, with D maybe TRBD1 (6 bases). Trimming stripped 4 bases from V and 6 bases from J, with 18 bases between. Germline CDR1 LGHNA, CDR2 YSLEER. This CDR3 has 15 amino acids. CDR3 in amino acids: CASSRGQRGRDGYTF. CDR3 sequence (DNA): TGCGCCAGCAGCCGGGGGCAGAGGGGACGTGATGGCTACACCTTC.

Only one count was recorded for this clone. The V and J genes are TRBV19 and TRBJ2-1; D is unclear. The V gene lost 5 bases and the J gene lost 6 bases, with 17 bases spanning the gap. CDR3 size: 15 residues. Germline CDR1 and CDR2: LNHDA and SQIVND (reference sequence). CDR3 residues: CASSPLESVRNEQFF. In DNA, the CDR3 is TGTGCCAGTAGTCCCCTGGAATCAGTCCGCAATGAGCAGTTCTTC.

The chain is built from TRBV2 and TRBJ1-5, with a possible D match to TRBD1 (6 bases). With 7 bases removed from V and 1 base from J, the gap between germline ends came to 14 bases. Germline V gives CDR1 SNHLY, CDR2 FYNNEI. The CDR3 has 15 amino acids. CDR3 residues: CASKLSGASNQPQHF. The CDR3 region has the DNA TGTGCCAGCAAGCTCTCAGGGGCGAGCAATCAGCCCCAGCATTTT.

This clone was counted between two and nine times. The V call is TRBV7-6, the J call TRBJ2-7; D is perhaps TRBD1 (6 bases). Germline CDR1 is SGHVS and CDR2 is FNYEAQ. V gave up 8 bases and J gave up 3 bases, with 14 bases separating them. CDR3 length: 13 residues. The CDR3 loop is CASAGRGDYEQYF. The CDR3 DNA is TGTGCCAGCGCCGGCAGGGGCGACTACGAGCAGTACTTC.

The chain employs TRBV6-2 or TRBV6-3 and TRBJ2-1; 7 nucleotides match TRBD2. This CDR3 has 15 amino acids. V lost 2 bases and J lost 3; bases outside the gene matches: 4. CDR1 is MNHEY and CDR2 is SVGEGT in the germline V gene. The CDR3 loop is CASSYRDYRYNEQFF. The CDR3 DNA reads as TGTGCCAGCAGTTACCGGGACTACCGCTACAATGAGCAGTTCTTC.

The CDR3 sequence is CASSLGSGSNTEAFF. The CDR3 bases are TGCGCCAGCAGCTTGGGATCCGGGAGCAACACTGAAGCTTTCTTT. The V and J genes are TRBV5-1 and TRBJ1-1; no definite D call. Deletions cut 0 bases from V and 2 bases from J, with 11 bases between. Germline V gene sequence: CDR1 SGHRS, CDR2 YFSETQ. The CDR3 contains 15 residues.

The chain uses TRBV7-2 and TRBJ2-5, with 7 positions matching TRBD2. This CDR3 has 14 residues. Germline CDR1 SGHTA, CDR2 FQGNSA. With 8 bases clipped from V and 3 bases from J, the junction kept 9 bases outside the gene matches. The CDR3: CASGGVLAKETQYF. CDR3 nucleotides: TGTGCCAGCGGGGGGGTTTTAGCGAAAGAGACCCAGTACTTC.

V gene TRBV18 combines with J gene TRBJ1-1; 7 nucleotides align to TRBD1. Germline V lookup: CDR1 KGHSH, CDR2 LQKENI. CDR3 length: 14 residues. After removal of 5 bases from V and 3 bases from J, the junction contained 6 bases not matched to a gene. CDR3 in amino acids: CASSSTGDHTEAFF. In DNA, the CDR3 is TGTGCCAGCTCATCCACAGGGGATCACACTGAAGCTTTCTTT.

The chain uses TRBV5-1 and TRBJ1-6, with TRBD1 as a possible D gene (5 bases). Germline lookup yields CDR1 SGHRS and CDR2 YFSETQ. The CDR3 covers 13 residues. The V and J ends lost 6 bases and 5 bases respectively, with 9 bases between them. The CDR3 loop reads CASTEQDNSPLHF. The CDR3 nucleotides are TGCGCCAGCACAGAACAGGATAATTCACCCCTCCACTTT.